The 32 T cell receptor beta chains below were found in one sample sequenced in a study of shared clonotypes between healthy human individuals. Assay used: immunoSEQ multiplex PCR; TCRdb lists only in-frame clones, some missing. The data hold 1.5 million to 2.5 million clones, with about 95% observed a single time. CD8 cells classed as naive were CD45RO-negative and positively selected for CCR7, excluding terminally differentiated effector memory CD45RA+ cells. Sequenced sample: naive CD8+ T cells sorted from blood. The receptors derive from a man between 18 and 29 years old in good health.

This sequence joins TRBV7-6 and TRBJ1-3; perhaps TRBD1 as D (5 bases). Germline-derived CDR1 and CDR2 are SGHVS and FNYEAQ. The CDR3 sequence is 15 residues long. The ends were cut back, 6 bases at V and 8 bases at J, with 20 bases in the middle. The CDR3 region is CASRKDSRLGDTIYF. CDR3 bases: TGTGCCAGCAGAAAAGACAGCCGTCTAGGGGACACCATATATTTT.

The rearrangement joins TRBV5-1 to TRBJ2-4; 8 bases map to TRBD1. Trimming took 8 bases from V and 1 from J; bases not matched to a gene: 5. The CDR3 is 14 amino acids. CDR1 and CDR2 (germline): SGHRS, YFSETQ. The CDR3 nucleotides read TGCGCCAGACCCCGGACAGGGGCCAAAAACATTCAGTACTTC. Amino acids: CARPRTGAKNIQYF.

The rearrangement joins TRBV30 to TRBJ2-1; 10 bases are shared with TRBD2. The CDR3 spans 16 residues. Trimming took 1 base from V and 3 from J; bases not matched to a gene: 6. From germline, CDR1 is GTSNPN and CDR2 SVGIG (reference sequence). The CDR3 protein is CAWSGASGSNYNEQFF. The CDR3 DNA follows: TGTGCCTGGAGTGGGGCTAGCGGGAGTAACTACAATGAGCAGTTCTTC.

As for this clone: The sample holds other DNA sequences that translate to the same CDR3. The CDR3 DNA is TGTGCCAGCAGCGTAGCCCCAGGGGGCACTGAAGCTTTCTTT. This codes for CASSVAPGGTEAFF. The chain uses TRBV9 and TRBJ1-1; 7 bases map to TRBD1. The germline CDR1 and CDR2 sequences are SGDLS and YYNGEE. Losses at the gene ends were 0 bases for V and 4 bases for J; bases not matched to a gene: 3. This CDR3 spans 14 amino acids. Drawing the rest from reference TRBV9 and TRBJ1-1, the complete variable domain is DSGVTQTPKHLITATGQRVTLRCSPRSGDLSVYWYQQSLDQGLQFLIQYYNGEERAKGNILERFSAQQFPDLHSELNLSSLELGDSALYFCASSVAPGGTEAFFGQGTRLTVV.

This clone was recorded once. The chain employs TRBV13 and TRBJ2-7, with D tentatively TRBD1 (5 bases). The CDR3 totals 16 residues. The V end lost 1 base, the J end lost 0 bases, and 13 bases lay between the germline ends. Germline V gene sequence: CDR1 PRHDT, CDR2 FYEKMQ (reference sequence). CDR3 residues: CASSLVGQTSSYEQYF. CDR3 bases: TGTGCCAGCAGCTTAGTGGGGCAAACCTCCTCCTACGAGCAGTACTTC.

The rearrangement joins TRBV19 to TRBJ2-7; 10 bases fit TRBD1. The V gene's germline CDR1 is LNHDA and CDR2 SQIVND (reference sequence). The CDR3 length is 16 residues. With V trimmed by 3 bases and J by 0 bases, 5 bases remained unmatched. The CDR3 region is CASSISDRGPSYEQYF. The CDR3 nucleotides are TGTGCCAGTAGTATTTCAGACAGGGGGCCCTCCTACGAGCAGTACTTC.

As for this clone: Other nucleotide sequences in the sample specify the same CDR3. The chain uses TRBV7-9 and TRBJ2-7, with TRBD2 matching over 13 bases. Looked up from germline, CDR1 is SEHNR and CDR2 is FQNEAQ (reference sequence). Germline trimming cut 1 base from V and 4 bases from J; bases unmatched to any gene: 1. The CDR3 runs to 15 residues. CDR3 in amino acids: CASSLGLAGGYEQYF. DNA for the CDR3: TGTGCCAGCAGCTTAGGACTAGCGGGGGGATACGAGCAGTACTTC.

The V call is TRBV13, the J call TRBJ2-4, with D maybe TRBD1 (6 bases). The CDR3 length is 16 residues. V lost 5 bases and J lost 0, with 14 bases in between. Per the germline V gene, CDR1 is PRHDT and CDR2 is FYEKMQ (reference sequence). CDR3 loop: CASSTRTALAKNIQYF. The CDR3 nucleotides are TGTGCCAGCAGCACAAGGACAGCCCTAGCCAAAAACATTCAGTACTTC.

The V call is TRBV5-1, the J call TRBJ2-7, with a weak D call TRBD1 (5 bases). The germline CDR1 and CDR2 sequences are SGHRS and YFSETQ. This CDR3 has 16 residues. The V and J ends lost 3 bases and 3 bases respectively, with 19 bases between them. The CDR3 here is CASSSPTDTLNYEQYF. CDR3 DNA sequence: TGCGCCAGCAGCTCACCTACGGACACGCTTAACTACGAGCAGTACTTC. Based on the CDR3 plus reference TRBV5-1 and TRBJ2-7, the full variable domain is KAGVTQTPRYLIKTRGQQVTLSCSPISGHRSVSWYQQTPGQGLQFLFEYFSETQRNKGNFPGRFSGRQFSNSRSEMNVSTLELGDSALYLCASSSPTDTLNYEQYFGPGTRLTVT.

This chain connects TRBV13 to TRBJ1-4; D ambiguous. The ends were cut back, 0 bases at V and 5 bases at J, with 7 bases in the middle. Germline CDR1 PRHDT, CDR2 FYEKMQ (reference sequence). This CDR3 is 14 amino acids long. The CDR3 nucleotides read TGTGCCAGCAGCTTAGGCCCTCAAAATGAAAAACTGTTTTTT. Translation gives CASSLGPQNEKLFF.

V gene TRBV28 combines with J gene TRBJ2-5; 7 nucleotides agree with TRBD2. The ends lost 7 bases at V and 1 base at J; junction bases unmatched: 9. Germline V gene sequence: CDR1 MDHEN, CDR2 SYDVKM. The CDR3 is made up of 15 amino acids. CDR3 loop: CASNDRASGQETQYF. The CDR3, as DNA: TGTGCCAGCAATGATCGGGCTAGCGGCCAAGAGACCCAGTACTTC.

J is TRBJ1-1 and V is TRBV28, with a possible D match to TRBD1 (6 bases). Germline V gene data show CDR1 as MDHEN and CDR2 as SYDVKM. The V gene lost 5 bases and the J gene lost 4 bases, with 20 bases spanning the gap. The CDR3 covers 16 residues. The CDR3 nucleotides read TGTGCCAGCAGTGAGTTGGCAGGGGATTGGGGCACTGAAGCTTTCTTT. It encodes CASSELAGDWGTEAFF.

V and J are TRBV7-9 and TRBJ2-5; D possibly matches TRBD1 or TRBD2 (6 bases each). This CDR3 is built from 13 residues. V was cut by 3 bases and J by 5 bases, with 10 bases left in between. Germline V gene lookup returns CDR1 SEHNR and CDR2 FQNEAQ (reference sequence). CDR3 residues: CASSFRGDETQYF. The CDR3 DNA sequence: TGTGCCAGCAGCTTTAGGGGGGATGAGACCCAGTACTTC.

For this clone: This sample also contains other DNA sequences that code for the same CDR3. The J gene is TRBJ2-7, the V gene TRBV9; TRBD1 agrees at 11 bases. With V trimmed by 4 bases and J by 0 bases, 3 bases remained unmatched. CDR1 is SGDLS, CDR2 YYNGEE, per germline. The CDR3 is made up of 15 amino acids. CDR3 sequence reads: CASSPGTGGSYEQYF. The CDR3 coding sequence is TGTGCCAGCAGCCCTGGGACAGGGGGCTCCTACGAGCAGTACTTC.

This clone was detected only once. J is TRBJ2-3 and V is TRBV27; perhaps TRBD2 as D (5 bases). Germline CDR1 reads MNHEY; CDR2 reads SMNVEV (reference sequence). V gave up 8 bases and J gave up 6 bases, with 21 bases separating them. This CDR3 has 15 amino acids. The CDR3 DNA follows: TGTGCCAGCTCTCAAATCGGGCAGTCGGGGGATACGCAGTATTTT. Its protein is CASSQIGQSGDTQYF.

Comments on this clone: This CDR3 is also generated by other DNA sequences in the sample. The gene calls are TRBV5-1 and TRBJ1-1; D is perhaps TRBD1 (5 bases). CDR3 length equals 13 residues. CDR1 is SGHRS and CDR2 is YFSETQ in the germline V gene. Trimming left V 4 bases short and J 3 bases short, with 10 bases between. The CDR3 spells CASSVTGYTEAFF. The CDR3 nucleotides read TGCGCCAGCAGCGTTACAGGCTACACTGAAGCTTTCTTT.

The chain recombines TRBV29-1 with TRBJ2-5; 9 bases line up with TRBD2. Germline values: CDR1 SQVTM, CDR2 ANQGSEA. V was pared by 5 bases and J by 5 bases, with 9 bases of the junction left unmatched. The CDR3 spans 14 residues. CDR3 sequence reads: CSVIVRLAEETQYF. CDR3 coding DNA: TGCAGCGTTATAGTCCGACTAGCGGAGGAGACCCAGTACTTC. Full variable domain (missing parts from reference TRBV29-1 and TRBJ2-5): SAVISQKPSRDICQRGTSLTIQCQVDSQVTMMFWYRQQPGQSLTLIATANQGSEATYESGFVIDKFPISRPNLTFSTLTVSNMSPEDSSIYLCSVIVRLAEETQYFGPGTRLLVL.

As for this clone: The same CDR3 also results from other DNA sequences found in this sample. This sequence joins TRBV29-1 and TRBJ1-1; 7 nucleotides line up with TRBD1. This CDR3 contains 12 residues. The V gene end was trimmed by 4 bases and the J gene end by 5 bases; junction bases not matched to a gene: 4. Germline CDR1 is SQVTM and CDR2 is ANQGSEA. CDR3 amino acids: CSVGQGGTEAFF. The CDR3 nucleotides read TGCAGCGTTGGACAGGGAGGGACTGAAGCTTTCTTT.

The CDR3 sequence: CASSPGTGEGAFF. The CDR3 DNA is TGTGCCAGCAGTCCCGGGACAGGGGAGGGAGCTTTCTTT. The chain employs TRBV11-2 and TRBJ1-1, with 10 bases that match TRBD1. V dropped 6 bases and J dropped 10; count of bases not matched to a gene: 8. The length of the CDR3 is 13 residues. The V gene's germline CDR1 is SGHAT and CDR2 FQNNGV.

The CDR3 reads CASSPGTSLIDEQYF. CDR3 DNA: TGCGCCAGCAGCCCCGGGACTAGTTTAATAGACGAGCAGTACTTC. The chain has TRBV4-3 and TRBJ2-7; 8 nucleotides line up with TRBD2. Looked up from germline, CDR1 is LGHNA and CDR2 is YSLEER. This CDR3 has 15 amino acids. Losses at the gene ends were 4 bases for V and 5 bases for J; bases not matched to a gene: 10.

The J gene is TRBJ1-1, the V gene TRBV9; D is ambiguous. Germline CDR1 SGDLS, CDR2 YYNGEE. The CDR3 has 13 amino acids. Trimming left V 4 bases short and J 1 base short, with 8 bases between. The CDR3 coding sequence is TGTGCCAGCAGCCCCTTTGGGAACACTGAAGCTTTCTTT. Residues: CASSPFGNTEAFF.

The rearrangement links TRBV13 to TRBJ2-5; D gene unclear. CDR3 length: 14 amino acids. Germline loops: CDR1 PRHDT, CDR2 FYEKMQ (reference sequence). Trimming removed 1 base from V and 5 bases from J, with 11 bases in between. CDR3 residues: CASSLETAPETQYF. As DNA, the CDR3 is TGTGCCAGCAGCTTAGAGACCGCCCCCGAGACCCAGTACTTC.

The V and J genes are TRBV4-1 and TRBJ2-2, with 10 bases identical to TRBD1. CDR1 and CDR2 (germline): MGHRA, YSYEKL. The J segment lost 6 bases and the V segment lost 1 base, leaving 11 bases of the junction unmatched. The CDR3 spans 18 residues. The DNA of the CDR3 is TGCGCCAGCAGCCAAGCCGGGGAGGGACAGGGGATCGCCGGGGAGCTGTTTTTT. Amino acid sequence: CASSQAGEGQGIAGELFF.

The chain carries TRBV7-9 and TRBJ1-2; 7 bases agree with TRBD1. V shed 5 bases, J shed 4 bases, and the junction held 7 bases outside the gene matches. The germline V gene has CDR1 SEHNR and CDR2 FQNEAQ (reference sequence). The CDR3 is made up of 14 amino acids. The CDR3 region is CASSPITGVYGYTF. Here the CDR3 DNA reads TGTGCCAGCAGCCCAATAACAGGGGTCTATGGCTACACCTTC.

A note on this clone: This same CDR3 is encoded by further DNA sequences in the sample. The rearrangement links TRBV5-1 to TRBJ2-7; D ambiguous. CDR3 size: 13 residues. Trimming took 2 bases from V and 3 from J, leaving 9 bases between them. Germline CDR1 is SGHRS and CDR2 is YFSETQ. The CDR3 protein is CASSLGSYYEQYF. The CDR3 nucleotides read TGCGCCAGCAGCTTAGGTTCGTACTACGAGCAGTACTTC.

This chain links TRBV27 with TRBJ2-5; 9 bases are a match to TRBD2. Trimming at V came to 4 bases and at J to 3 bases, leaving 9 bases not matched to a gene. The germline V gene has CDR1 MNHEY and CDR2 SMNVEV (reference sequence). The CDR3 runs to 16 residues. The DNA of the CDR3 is TGTGCCAGCAGTTCTTCCGGGACTAGCATCGAAGAGACCCAGTACTTC. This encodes CASSSSGTSIEETQYF.

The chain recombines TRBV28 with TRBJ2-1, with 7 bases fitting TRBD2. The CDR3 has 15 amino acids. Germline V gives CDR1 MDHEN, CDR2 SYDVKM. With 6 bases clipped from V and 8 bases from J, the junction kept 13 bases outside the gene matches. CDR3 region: CASSSPGLSFDEQFF. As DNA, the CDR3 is TGTGCCAGCAGCTCGCCGGGACTAAGTTTCGATGAGCAGTTCTTC.

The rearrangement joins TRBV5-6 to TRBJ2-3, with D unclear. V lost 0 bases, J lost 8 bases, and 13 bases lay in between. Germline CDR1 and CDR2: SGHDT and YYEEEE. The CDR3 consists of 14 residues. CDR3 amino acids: CASSLGGAVLTQYF. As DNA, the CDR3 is TGTGCCAGCAGCTTGGGAGGCGCAGTTCTTACGCAGTATTTT.

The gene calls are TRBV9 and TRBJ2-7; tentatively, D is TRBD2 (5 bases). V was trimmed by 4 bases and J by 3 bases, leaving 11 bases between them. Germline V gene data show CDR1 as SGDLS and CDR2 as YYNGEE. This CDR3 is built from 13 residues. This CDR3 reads CASSPGEFYEQYF. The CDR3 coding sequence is TGTGCCAGCAGCCCCGGGGAATTCTACGAGCAGTACTTC.

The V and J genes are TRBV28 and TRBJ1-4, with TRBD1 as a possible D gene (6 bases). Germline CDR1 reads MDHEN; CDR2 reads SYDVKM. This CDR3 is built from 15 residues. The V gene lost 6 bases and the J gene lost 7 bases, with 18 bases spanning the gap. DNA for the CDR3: TGTGCCAGCAGCCAGACGGGGGGGCAGGCTGAAAAACTGTTTTTT. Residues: CASSQTGGQAEKLFF.

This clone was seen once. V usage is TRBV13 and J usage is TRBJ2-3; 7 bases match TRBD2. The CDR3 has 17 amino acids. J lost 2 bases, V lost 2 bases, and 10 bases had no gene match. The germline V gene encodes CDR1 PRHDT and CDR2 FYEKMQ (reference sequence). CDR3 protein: CASSLPSASGDTDTQYF. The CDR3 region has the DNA TGTGCCAGCAGCTTACCCTCGGCTAGCGGAGACACAGATACGCAGTATTTT.

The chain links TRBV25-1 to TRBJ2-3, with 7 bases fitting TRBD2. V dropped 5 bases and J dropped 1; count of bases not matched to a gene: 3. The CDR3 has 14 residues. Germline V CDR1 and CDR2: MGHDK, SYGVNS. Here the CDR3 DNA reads TGTGCCAGCAGTCGGGAGGTTGGCACAGATACGCAGTATTTT. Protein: CASSREVGTDTQYF.